These 10 T cell receptor beta chains came from one sample sequenced in a study of CD8+CD57+ T cells in acquired aplastic anemia. Genomic DNA, serving as template, underwent TCR beta VDJ and CDR3 profiling. Using its own MiXCR run on the reads, TCRdb lists one record per CDR3 protein. The sample has 150,000 to 200,000 distinct CDR3 sequences; less than 50% are singletons. The authors sequenced patients whose flow cytometry had shown CD8+CD57+ cell expansion. Sequencing was carried out using sorted CD4+, CD8+, or CD8+CD57+ T cells (not recorded which) from PBMCs. These receptors all come from a human donor with aplastic anemia.

This clonotype was detected ten times or more. V and J are TRBV9 and TRBJ2-7; tentatively, D is TRBD1 or TRBD2 (6 bases each). Germline V lookup: CDR1 SGDLS, CDR2 YYNGEE. CDR3 size: 16 residues. V was cut by 3 bases and J by 0 bases, with 16 bases left in between. As DNA, the CDR3 is TGTGCCAGCAGCGGTGGGGGGCTCGTTAGCTCCTACGAGCAGTACTTC. Its translation: CASSGGGLVSSYEQYF.

CDR3 sequence reads: CAAQGGETQYF. The CDR3 DNA follows: TGTGCCGCTCAGGGGGGGGAGACCCAGTACTTC. The chain uses TRBV10-3 and TRBJ2-5, with D possibly called TRBD1 or TRBD2 (7 bases each). CDR3 length equals 11 residues. The V gene's germline CDR1 is ENHRY and CDR2 SYGVKD. The V and J ends lost 11 bases and 5 bases respectively, with 12 bases between them.

This clonotype has just a few counts. V and J are TRBV11-1 and TRBJ2-7; D remains ambiguous. From germline, CDR1 is SGHAT and CDR2 FQDESV (reference sequence). The CDR3 totals 16 residues. V lost 5 bases to trimming and J lost 2 bases, with 19 bases between them. CDR3: CASSTYHKPRPYEQYF. The CDR3 region has the DNA TGTGCCAGCAGCACCTATCACAAGCCAAGGCCCTACGAGCAGTACTTC.

This clonotype was observed at least ten times. This chain connects TRBV7-2 to TRBJ2-7; D gene uncertain. CDR1 SGHTA and CDR2 FQGNSA come from the germline V gene. The CDR3 loop spans 13 amino acids. The V and J ends lost 3 bases and 5 bases respectively, with 11 bases between them. DNA for the CDR3: TGTGCCAGCAGCTTGCCGTATCTGAACGAGCAGTACTTC. Amino acid sequence: CASSLPYLNEQYF.

This clonotype was seen just once. The chain uses TRBV7-3 and TRBJ2-1; D gene uncertain. V was cut by 3 bases and J by 0 bases, with 12 bases left in between. The CDR3 totals 16 residues. Germline V lookup: CDR1 SGHTA, CDR2 FQGTGA. The CDR3 spells CASSFLGTASYNEQFF. DNA for the CDR3: TGTGCCAGCAGCTTTTTAGGTACGGCCTCCTACAATGAGCAGTTCTTC.

The CDR3 spells CASKRTASGNTIYF. The CDR3 DNA sequence: TGCGCCAGCAAGAGGACTGCCTCTGGAAACACCATATATTTT. The chain carries TRBV10-1 and TRBJ1-3; D gene unclear. V dropped 7 bases and J dropped 0 bases, with 10 bases sitting between them. The CDR3 runs 14 residues. CDR1 WNHNN and CDR2 SYGVQD come from the germline V gene (reference sequence).

Only one count was recorded for this clonotype. The rearrangement joins TRBV15 to TRBJ1-5; the D gene is possibly TRBD1 (6 bases). Germline CDR1 and CDR2: LNHNV and YYDKDF (reference sequence). Trimming removed 2 bases from V and 7 bases from J, with 12 bases in between. This CDR3 region has 14 residues. CDR3 in DNA: TGTGCCACCAGCAGAACAGGGTATGAACAGCCCCAGCATTTT. Protein: CATSRTGYEQPQHF.

This chain uses TRBV20-1 with TRBJ2-7; no definite D call. The germline gives CDR1 DFQATT, CDR2 SNEGSKA (reference sequence). Trimming stripped 6 bases from V and 0 bases from J, with 12 bases between. The CDR3 has 13 amino acids. CDR3 in amino acids: CSAKGPSSYEQYF. The CDR3 DNA reads as TGCAGTGCAAAGGGCCCCAGCTCCTACGAGCAGTACTTC.

This clonotype has at least ten counts. This chain connects TRBV20-1 to TRBJ2-5, with 11 bases identical to TRBD2. This CDR3 has 15 amino acids. Trimming took 4 bases from V and 3 from J; bases not matched to a gene: 7. The germline gives CDR1 DFQATT, CDR2 SNEGSKA (reference sequence). CDR3 residues: CSATTIAGGEETQYF. The DNA of the CDR3 is TGCAGTGCTACAACAATAGCGGGAGGGGAAGAGACCCAGTACTTC.

At least ten counts were recorded for this clonotype. The chain employs TRBV20-1 and TRBJ2-1, with 10 positions matching TRBD2. Germline V gives CDR1 DFQATT, CDR2 SNEGSKA (reference sequence). V shed 3 bases and J 7 bases; nucleotides not matched to a gene: 6. This CDR3 is built from 14 residues. The CDR3 is CSASNSGRRNEQFF. DNA of the CDR3: TGCAGTGCTAGTAATAGCGGGAGGAGGAATGAGCAGTTCTTC.